The rows below give T cell receptor beta chains drawn from one sample of a study of post-analysis software for immune sequencing data. One entry per CDR3 protein, called by TCRdb with MiXCR from the PCR reads. The sample holds 750,000 to 950,000 distinct CDR3 sequences; about 50% are singletons and the top ten take approximately 4.2%. Sequenced: blood. The receptors were gathered from a girl aged 5-17 years with multiple sclerosis. Each CDR3 is given with its conserved first and last residue. D genes are given only for firm matches. Clone size is shown for a subset of rows, as once, few, many or a class of expanded clone.

v_call	j_call	clone_size	d_call	cdr3_aa	cdr3_nt
TRBV5-1	TRBJ2-5	few	-	CASSLVGRKETQYF	TGCGCCAGCAGCTTGGTCGGCAGGAAAGAGACCCAGTACTTC
TRBV20-1	TRBJ2-3	-	-	CSARDVRVTDTQYF	TGCAGTGCTAGAGATGTTCGGGTAACAGATACGCAGTATTTT
TRBV7-8	TRBJ2-6	-	TRBD2	CASSLGGRVGANVLTF	TGTGCCAGCAGCTTAGGTGGGAGGGTTGGGGCCAACGTCCTGACTTTC
TRBV6-5	TRBJ2-3	-	-	CASSYSGAGTQYF	TGTGCCAGCAGTTACTCGGGGGCGGGTACGCAGTATTTT
TRBV20-1	TRBJ2-7	-	TRBD2	CSATGTSGSISYEQYF	TGCAGTGCAACCGGGACTAGCGGGAGTATTTCCTACGAGCAGTACTTC
TRBV12-3/TRBV12-4	TRBJ1-2	-	-	CASSLLSSNYGYTF	TGTGCCAGCAGTTTGTTGAGTTCTAACTATGGCTACACCTTC
TRBV2	TRBJ2-1	-	TRBD1	CASGQVNEQFF	TGTGCCAGCGGACAGGTCAATGAGCAGTTCTTC
TRBV5-1	TRBJ2-7	many	-	CASSRGPYEQYF	TGCGCCAGCAGCCGGGGGCCCTACGAGCAGTACTTC
TRBV29-1	TRBJ1-1	once	-	CSVSWMGETQYFGPGTRTEAFF	-
TRBV10-3	TRBJ2-1	-	-	CAISESGGHSYNEQFF	TGTGCCATCAGTGAGTCAGGAGGGCACTCCTACAATGAGCAGTTCTTC
TRBV20-1	TRBJ1-1	-	-	CSATWGDLGTEAFF	TGCAGTGCTACCTGGGGGGATTTAGGCACTGAAGCTTTCTTT
TRBV10-3	TRBJ2-1	-	-	CAISESLGPYNEQFF	TGTGCCATCAGTGAGTCCTTAGGACCGTACAATGAGCAGTTCTTC
TRBV9	TRBJ1-2	many	-	CASGGEIFGGNYGYTF	TGTGCCAGCGGGGGTGAAATCTTTGGGGGAAACTATGGCTACACCTTC
TRBV6-6	TRBJ2-7	once	TRBD2	CASRGGIHEQYF	TGTGCCAGCCGGGGGGGAATCCACGAGCAGTACTTC
TRBV12-3/TRBV12-4	TRBJ1-3	-	-	CASILRDIGNTIYF	TGTGCCAGCATCCTCCGGGACATCGGAAACACCATATATTTT
TRBV6-5	TRBJ1-2	once	-	CASRGGGYGYTF	TGTGCCAGCAGAGGGGGTGGCTATGGCTACACCTTC
TRBV20-1	TRBJ2-3	-	-	CSASYAGPYTDTQYF	TGCAGTGCTAGTTATGCGGGGCCCTACACAGATACGCAGTATTTT